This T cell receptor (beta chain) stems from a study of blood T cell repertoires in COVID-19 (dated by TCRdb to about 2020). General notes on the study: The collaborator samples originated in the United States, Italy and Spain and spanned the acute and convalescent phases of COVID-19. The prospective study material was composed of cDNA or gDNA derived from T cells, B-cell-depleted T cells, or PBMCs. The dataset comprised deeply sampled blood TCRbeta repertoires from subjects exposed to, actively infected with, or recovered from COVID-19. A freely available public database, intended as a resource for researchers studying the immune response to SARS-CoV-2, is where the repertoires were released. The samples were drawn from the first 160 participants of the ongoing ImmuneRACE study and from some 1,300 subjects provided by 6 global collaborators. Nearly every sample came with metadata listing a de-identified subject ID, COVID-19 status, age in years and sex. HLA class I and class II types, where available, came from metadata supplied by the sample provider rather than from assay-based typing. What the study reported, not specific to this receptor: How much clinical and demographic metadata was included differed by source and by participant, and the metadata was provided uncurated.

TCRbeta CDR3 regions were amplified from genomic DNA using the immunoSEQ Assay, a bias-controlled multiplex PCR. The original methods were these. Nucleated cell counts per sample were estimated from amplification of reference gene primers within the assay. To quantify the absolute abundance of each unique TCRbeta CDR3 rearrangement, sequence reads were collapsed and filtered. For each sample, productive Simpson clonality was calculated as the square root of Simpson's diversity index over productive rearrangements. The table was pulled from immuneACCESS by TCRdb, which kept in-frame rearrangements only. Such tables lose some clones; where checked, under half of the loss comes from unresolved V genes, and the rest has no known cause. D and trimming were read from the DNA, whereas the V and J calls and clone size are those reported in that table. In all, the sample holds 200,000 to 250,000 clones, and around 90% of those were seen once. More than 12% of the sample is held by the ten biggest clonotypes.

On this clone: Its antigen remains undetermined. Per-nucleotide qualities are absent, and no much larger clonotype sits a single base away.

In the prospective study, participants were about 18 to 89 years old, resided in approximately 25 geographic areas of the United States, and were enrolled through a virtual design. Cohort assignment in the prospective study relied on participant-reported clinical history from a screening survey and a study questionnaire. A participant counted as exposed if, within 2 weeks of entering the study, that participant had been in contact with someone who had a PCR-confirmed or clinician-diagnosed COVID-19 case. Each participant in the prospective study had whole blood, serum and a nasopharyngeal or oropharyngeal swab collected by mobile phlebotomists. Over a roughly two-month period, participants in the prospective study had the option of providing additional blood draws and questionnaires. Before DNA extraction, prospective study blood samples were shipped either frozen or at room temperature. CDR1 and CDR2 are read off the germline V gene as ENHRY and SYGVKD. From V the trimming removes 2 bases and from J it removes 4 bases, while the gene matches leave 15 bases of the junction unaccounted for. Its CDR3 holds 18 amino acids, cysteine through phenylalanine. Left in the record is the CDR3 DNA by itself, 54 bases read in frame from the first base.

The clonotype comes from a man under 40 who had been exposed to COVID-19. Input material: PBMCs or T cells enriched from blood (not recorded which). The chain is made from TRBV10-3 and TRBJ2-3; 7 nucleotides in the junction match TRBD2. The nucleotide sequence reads TGTGCCATCAGTGAGACCCCCGGCGAGGCGGGGGAACCAGATACGCAGTATTTT. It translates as CAISETPGEAGEPDTQYF.